The next 5 T cell receptor beta chains were all read from a single sample in a study of post-analysis software for immune sequencing data. Study-wide results and limits: Relative to controls, patients had 4 or 5 TRBV segments at higher frequency, with TRBV5-6, TRBV5-1 and TRBV20-1 among these.

Prepared libraries of TCR beta cDNA carried unique molecular identifiers. TCRdb re-derived calls from the PCR reads in MiXCR, one entry per CDR3 protein. Among hundreds of thousands of distinct CDR3 sequences listed, roughly 27% were seen once. What these receptors recognize is not known. Material: blood. The receptors were sampled from a girl between 10 and 17 years old with multiple sclerosis.

The chain combines TRBV10-3 with TRBJ2-3; D might be TRBD1 (6 bases). CDR3 length: 14 amino acids. Trimming stripped 7 bases from V and 0 bases from J, with 11 bases between. Germline V gene data show CDR1 as ENHRY and CDR2 as SYGVKD. CDR3 sequence reads: CAITEGQSTDTQYF. For the CDR3, the DNA is TGTGCCATCACCGAGGGACAAAGCACAGATACGCAGTATTTT.

This clonotype was detected a few times. The chain couples TRBV2 to TRBJ2-5, with D perhaps matching TRBD1 or TRBD2 (5 bases each). CDR3 length: 14 amino acids. V was cut by 7 bases and J by 1 base, with 13 bases left in between. In germline, CDR1 is SNHLY, CDR2 FYNNEI. The CDR3 coding sequence is TGTGCCAGCAAAGGAGCAGGGAGCCAAGAGACCCAGTACTTC. Translation: CASKGAGSQETQYF.

Worth noting for this clonotype: The junction differs from germline at one of its ends, possibly a read error. This chain connects TRBV6-5 to TRBJ2-1; D uncertain. Germline CDR1 is MNHEY and CDR2 is SVGAGI. This CDR3 contains 13 residues. As DNA, the CDR3 is TGTGCCAGCAGGTACTCGATCCGCAATGAGCAGTTCTTC. Its protein is CASRYSIRNEQFF.

The chain joins TRBV6-2 or TRBV6-3 to TRBJ2-3; TRBD2 aligns across 7 bases. Trimming removed 5 bases from V and 4 bases from J; junction bases left unmatched: 6. The V gene's germline CDR1 is MNHEY and CDR2 SVGEGT. This CDR3 is 14 amino acids long. This CDR3 reads CASSGGGGPDTQYF. As DNA, the CDR3 is TGTGCCAGCAGTGGCGGGGGTGGGCCAGATACGCAGTATTTT.

The DNA of the CDR3 is TGCAGCGGGGGACTGGGGAAAGAGACCCAGTACTTC. It encodes CSGGLGKETQYF. This sequence joins TRBV29-1 and TRBJ2-5; weak D call: TRBD2 (6 bases). There are 12 residues in the CDR3. V was shortened by 7 bases and J by 3 bases, with 12 bases between the two germline ends. From germline, CDR1 is SQVTM and CDR2 ANQGSEA.